These 23 T cell receptor beta chains share one sample of origin, sequenced in a study of blood T cell repertoires in COVID-19. Data came from immunoSEQ multiplex PCR; TCRdb stores just in-frame clones and leaves some out. The sample includes roughly 190,000 clones, over 80% of them seen just once. Sequencing used peripheral blood. The receptors stem from a woman aged 60-75 years with COVID-19, enrolled during active disease.

The gene calls are TRBV7-9 and TRBJ2-7; 11 bases align to TRBD2. Germline V gene data show CDR1 as SEHNR and CDR2 as FQNEAQ (reference sequence). Germline trimming cut 4 bases from V and 3 bases from J; bases unmatched to any gene: 8. This CDR3 contains 16 residues. The CDR3 sequence is CASSSARLAGRYEQYF. The CDR3 DNA reads as TGTGCCAGCAGCTCAGCACGACTAGCGGGGCGCTACGAGCAGTACTTC. Combining the CDR3 with reference TRBV7-9 and TRBJ2-7 gives the whole variable domain DTGVSQNPRHKITKRGQNVTFRCDPISEHNRLYWYRQTLGQGPEFLTYFQNEAQLEKSRLLSDRFSAERPKGSFSTLEIQRTEQGDSAMYLCASSSARLAGRYEQYFGPGTRLTVT.

J is TRBJ2-2 and V is TRBV9; TRBD2 agrees at 12 bases. Germline V gene sequence: CDR1 SGDLS, CDR2 YYNGEE. The CDR3 totals 18 residues. The V segment lost 0 bases and the J segment 6 bases; nucleotides outside the gene matches: 9. The CDR3 here is CASSVEPSGRALAGELFF. The CDR3 bases are TGTGCCAGCAGCGTAGAACCTAGCGGGAGGGCCCTCGCCGGGGAGCTGTTTTTT.

This CDR3 is CASSPHRGLGSGGGEQYF. In nucleotides, the CDR3 is TGTGCCAGCAGTCCACACAGGGGCCTAGGGTCGGGTGGTGGCGAGCAGTACTTC. The rearrangement uses TRBV28 and TRBJ2-7; 7 bases agree with TRBD1. V lost 5 bases, J lost 6 bases, and 22 bases stayed unmatched. The CDR3 has 18 residues. Germline V CDR1 and CDR2: MDHEN, SYDVKM.

The chain employs TRBV7-2 and TRBJ2-2; possibly TRBD2 for D (5 bases). V lost 1 base to trimming and J lost 6 bases, with 12 bases between them. Germline values: CDR1 SGHTA, CDR2 FQGNSA. The CDR3 has 15 amino acids. CDR3 region: CASSLVEGVPGELFF. The CDR3 DNA sequence: TGTGCCAGCAGCTTAGTCGAGGGAGTGCCCGGGGAGCTGTTTTTT.

Note on this clone: One junction end does not reproduce the germline sequence, and a read error may be involved. The genes are TRBV19 and TRBJ2-2; D unresolved. The CDR3 totals 14 residues. Germline-derived CDR1 and CDR2 are LNHDA and SQIVND (reference sequence). CDR3 sequence (DNA): TGTGCCAGTAGTGGGCAGTCTAACATCGGGGAGCTGTTTTTT. This gives the protein CASSGQSNIGELFF.

This rearrangement joins TRBV5-1 to TRBJ2-3, with D unresolved. V was shortened by 4 bases and J by 2 bases, with 14 bases between the two germline ends. Per the germline V gene, CDR1 is SGHRS and CDR2 is YFSETQ. The CDR3 runs 15 residues. The CDR3 spells CASSELSRNTDTQYF. CDR3 nucleotide sequence: TGCGCCAGCAGCGAATTGTCTAGGAACACAGATACGCAGTATTTT.

CDR3 loop: CASSTNRGPYEQYF. The CDR3, as DNA: TGTGCCAGTAGTACCAACAGGGGGCCCTACGAGCAGTACTTC. The V gene is TRBV19, the J gene TRBJ2-7; 9 bases fit TRBD1. V lost 4 bases and J lost 2; bases outside the gene matches: 3. The length of the CDR3 is 14 residues. Germline CDR1 is LNHDA and CDR2 is SQIVND (reference sequence).

The genes are TRBV5-1 and TRBJ2-7, with a tentative D call TRBD2 (6 bases). Germline lookup yields CDR1 SGHRS and CDR2 YFSETQ. The V gene lost 0 bases and the J gene lost 5 bases, with 9 bases spanning the gap. CDR3 length: 13 residues. CDR3 in amino acids: CASSLAGGNEQYV. CDR3 sequence (DNA): TGCGCCAGCAGCTTGGCGGGCGGGAACGAGCAGTACGTC.

This clone was picked up many times. This sequence joins TRBV2 and TRBJ2-2, with D possibly matching TRBD1 (6 bases). The CDR3 consists of 15 residues. Germline CDR1 is SNHLY and CDR2 is FYNNEI. V lost 7 bases and J 4 bases, leaving 16 bases between the germline ends. The CDR3 sequence is CASKRGTGSTGELFF. DNA for the CDR3: TGTGCCAGCAAGCGTGGAACAGGGAGCACCGGGGAGCTGTTTTTT.

V gene TRBV3-1 (or the pseudogene TRBV3-2) combines with J gene TRBJ2-7; 8 nucleotides match TRBD2. Germline V gene lookup returns CDR1 LGHDT and CDR2 YNNKEL (reference sequence). J was trimmed by 0 bases and V by 3 bases; bases with no gene match: 7. This CDR3 comprises 16 residues. CDR3 DNA: TGTGCCAGCAGCCAGAGGTTACTAGCGGTCTCCTACGAGCAGTACTTC. Amino acids: CASSQRLLAVSYEQYF.

J is TRBJ1-4 and V is TRBV20-1; D not resolved. From germline, CDR1 is DFQATT and CDR2 SNEGSKA (reference sequence). Between the trimmed V and J ends, which lost 3 bases and 7 bases, there was a span of 9 bases. The CDR3 sequence is 12 residues long. The CDR3 sequence is CSASEVGEKLFF. In DNA, the CDR3 is TGCAGTGCTAGTGAGGTCGGTGAAAAACTGTTTTTT.

The chain combines TRBV28 with TRBJ2-5; 8 bases fit TRBD2. CDR1 is MDHEN, CDR2 SYDVKM, per germline. The CDR3 is made up of 15 amino acids. The V segment lost 4 bases and the J segment 8 bases; nucleotides outside the gene matches: 12. In DNA, the CDR3 is TGTGCCAGCAGTTCCAACAGCGGGAGCCCCCTCACCCAGTACTTC. Its translation is CASSSNSGSPLTQYF.

V gene TRBV5-4 combines with J gene TRBJ1-2, with D uncertain. Trimming left V 6 bases short and J 0 bases short, with 12 bases between. This CDR3 contains 14 residues. Germline values: CDR1 SGHNT, CDR2 YYREEE (reference sequence). The CDR3 DNA follows: TGTGCCAGCAACTTAGAAGTAGCTAACTATGGCTACACCTTC. It translates to CASNLEVANYGYTF. The full variable domain, completed using reference TRBV5-4 and TRBJ1-2, is ETGVTQSPTHLIKTRGQQVTLRCSSQSGHNTVSWYQQALGQGPQFIFQYYREEENGRGNFPPRFSGLQFPNYSSELNVNALELDDSALYLCASNLEVANYGYTFGSGTRLTVV.

This rearrangement joins TRBV6-2 or TRBV6-3 to TRBJ2-3; 9 bases align to TRBD2. Germline V CDR1 and CDR2: MNHEY, SVGEGT. After removal of 3 bases from V and 2 bases from J, the junction contained 9 bases not matched to a gene. The CDR3 spans 17 residues. The DNA for the CDR3 is TGTGCCAGCAGTTATCTCAGCGGGGGGTCCCCCACAGATACGCAGTATTTT. Its translation is CASSYLSGGSPTDTQYF.

The chain is built from TRBV7-2 and TRBJ2-6; 9 nucleotides line up with TRBD1. J was trimmed by 2 bases and V by 4 bases; bases with no gene match: 12. The CDR3 spans 19 residues. Looked up from germline, CDR1 is SGHTA and CDR2 is FQGNSA. The CDR3 sequence: CASSWDSGTGLPGANVLTF. The CDR3 DNA reads TGTGCCAGCAGCTGGGACTCCGGGACAGGGTTGCCTGGGGCCAACGTCCTGACTTTC.

In its sample, this clone was seen once. V is TRBV7-3 and J is TRBJ2-5, with D tentatively TRBD2 (5 bases). Germline-derived CDR1 and CDR2 are SGHTA and FQGTGA. This CDR3 region has 13 residues. Trimming left V 5 bases short and J 1 base short, with 8 bases between. DNA of the CDR3: TGTGCCAGCAGCCCGGGGTTCCAAGAGACCCAGTACTTC. Amino acids: CASSPGFQETQYF.

The chain carries TRBV6-5 and TRBJ1-1; TRBD1 agrees at 9 bases. Trimming at V came to 0 bases and at J to 4 bases, leaving 6 bases not matched to a gene. This CDR3 has 16 residues. Germline-derived CDR1 and CDR2 are MNHEY and SVGAGI. The CDR3 DNA sequence: TGTGCCAGCAGTTACTCGGGGGGACAGGGTGGCACTGAAGCTTTCTTT. This translates into CASSYSGGQGGTEAFF.

The chain links TRBV7-2 to TRBJ1-2; TRBD1 matches at 10 bases. CDR1 and CDR2 (germline): SGHTA, FQGNSA. Germline trimming cut 5 bases from V and 3 bases from J; bases unmatched to any gene: 9. The CDR3 has 16 residues. The CDR3 region has the DNA TGTGCCAGCAGCCCACGGACAGGGGGATTGGACTATGGCTACACCTTC. It translates to CASSPRTGGLDYGYTF.

The gene calls are TRBV6-1 and TRBJ1-5; 9 nucleotides agree with TRBD1. Germline V lookup: CDR1 MNHNS, CDR2 SASEGT. The CDR3 length is 16 residues. With V trimmed by 2 bases and J by 2 bases, 4 bases remained unmatched. Here the CDR3 DNA reads TGTGCCAGCAGTGAAAACCGGGACAGGGGCAATCAGCCCCAGCATTTT. It encodes CASSENRDRGNQPQHF.

The chain carries TRBV5-1 and TRBJ1-1; 8 bases fit TRBD1. The CDR3 has 16 residues. V trimming: 4 bases; J trimming: 0 bases; junction bases outside the gene matches: 8. The germline V gene has CDR1 SGHRS and CDR2 YFSETQ. Written as DNA, the CDR3 is TGCGCCAGCAGCCCAAGATGGGACAGGTTGAACACTGAAGCTTTCTTT. Residues: CASSPRWDRLNTEAFF.

The chain couples TRBV7-3 to TRBJ1-1; 10 bases are a match to TRBD1. The V and J ends lost 5 bases and 4 bases, in that order; junction bases with no gene match: 7. The CDR3 has 15 residues. Germline V CDR1 and CDR2: SGHTA, FQGTGA. CDR3 protein: CASSMGQGMFTEAFF. In nucleotides, the CDR3 is TGTGCCAGCAGCATGGGACAGGGGATGTTCACTGAAGCTTTCTTT.

The rearrangement joins TRBV15 to TRBJ1-1; D is uncertain. The CDR3 is 14 amino acids. Germline-derived CDR1 and CDR2 are LNHNV and YYDKDF (reference sequence). V was trimmed by 2 bases and J by 1 base, leaving 8 bases between them. CDR3 amino acids: CATSRPRGNTEAFF. In DNA form, the CDR3 reads TGTGCCACCAGCAGACCCCGGGGGAACACTGAAGCTTTCTTT.

The chain links TRBV7-9 to TRBJ2-3; possible D gene TRBD2, 5 bases. Trimming removed 3 bases at V and 0 bases at J, with 22 bases between. CDR3 length: 19 residues. CDR1 SEHNR and CDR2 FQNEAQ come from the germline V gene (reference sequence). The CDR3 is CASSFPSFGERSSTDTQYF. Written as DNA, the CDR3 is TGTGCCAGCAGCTTTCCGTCCTTTGGGGAGCGGTCTAGCACAGATACGCAGTATTTT.